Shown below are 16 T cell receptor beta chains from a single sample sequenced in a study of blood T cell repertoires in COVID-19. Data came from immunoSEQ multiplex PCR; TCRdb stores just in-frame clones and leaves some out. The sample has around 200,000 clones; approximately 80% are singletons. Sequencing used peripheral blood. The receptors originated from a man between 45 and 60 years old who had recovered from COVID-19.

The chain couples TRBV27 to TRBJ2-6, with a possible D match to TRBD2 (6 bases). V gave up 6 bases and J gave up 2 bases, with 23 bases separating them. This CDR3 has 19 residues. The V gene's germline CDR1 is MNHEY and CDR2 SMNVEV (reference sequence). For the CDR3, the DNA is TGTGCCAGCAGCTACCGATGGGGGATGGGAGGACCTGGGGCCAACGTCCTGACTTTC. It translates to CASSYRWGMGGPGANVLTF.

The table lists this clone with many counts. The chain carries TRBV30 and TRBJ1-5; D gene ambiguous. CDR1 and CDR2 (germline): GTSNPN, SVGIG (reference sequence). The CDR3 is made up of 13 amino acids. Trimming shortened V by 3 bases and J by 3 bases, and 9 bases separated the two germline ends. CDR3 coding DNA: TGTGCCTGGAGCTTAGATCCCAATCAGCCCCAGCATTTT. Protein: CAWSLDPNQPQHF.

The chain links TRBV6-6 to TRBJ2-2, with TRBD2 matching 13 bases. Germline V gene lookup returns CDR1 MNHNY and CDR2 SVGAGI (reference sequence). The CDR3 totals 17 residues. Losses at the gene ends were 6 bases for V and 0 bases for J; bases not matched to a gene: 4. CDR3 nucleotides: TGTGCCAGCAGGCGACTAGCGGGAGGATCGAACACCGGGGAGCTGTTTTTT. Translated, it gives CASRRLAGGSNTGELFF.

The CDR3 DNA reads as TGTGCCAGCAGCGTAACGGGACAGGGAACTTATGGCTACACCTTC. Amino acids: CASSVTGQGTYGYTF. The V call is TRBV9, the J call TRBJ1-2, with 9 bases lining up with TRBD1. J gave up 5 bases and V 1 base, and 6 bases lay outside the gene matches. Germline CDR1 and CDR2: SGDLS and YYNGEE. This CDR3 is 15 amino acids long. The whole variable domain, filled in from reference TRBV9 and TRBJ1-2, reads DSGVTQTPKHLITATGQRVTLRCSPRSGDLSVYWYQQSLDQGLQFLIQYYNGEERAKGNILERFSAQQFPDLHSELNLSSLELGDSALYFCASSVTGQGTYGYTFGSGTRLTVV.

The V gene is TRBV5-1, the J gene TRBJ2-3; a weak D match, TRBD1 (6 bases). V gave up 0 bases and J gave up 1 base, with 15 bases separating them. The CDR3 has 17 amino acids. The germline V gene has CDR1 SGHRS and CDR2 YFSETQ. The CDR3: CASSLDNRVIGTDTQYF. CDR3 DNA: TGCGCCAGCAGCTTGGACAACAGGGTTATCGGCACAGATACGCAGTATTTT.

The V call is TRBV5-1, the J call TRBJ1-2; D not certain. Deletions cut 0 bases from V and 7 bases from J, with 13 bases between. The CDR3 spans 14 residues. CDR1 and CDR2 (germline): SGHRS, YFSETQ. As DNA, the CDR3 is TGCGCCAGCAGCTTGGCGCCCGAACTTGGTGGCTACACCTTC. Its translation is CASSLAPELGGYTF.

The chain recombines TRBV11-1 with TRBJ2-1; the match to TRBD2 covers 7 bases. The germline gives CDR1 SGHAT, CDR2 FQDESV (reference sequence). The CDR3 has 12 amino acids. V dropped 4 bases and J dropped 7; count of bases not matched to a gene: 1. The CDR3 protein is CASSWEGNEQFF. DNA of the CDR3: TGTGCCAGCAGCTGGGAGGGAAATGAGCAGTTCTTC.

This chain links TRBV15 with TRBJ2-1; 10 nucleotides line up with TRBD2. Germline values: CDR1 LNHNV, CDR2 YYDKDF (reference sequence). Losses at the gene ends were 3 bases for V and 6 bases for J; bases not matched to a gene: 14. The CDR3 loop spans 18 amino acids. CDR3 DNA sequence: TGTGCCACCAGCAGGTACGGTGCGGGACTAGCGCGGGGCAATGAGCAGTTCTTC. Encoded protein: CATSRYGAGLARGNEQFF. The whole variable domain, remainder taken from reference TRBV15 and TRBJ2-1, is DAMVIQNPRYQVTQFGKPVTLSCSQTLNHNVMYWYQQKSSQAPKLLFHYYDKDFNNEADTPDNFQSRRPNTSFCFLDIRSPGLGDTAMYLCATSRYGAGLARGNEQFFGPGTRLTVL.

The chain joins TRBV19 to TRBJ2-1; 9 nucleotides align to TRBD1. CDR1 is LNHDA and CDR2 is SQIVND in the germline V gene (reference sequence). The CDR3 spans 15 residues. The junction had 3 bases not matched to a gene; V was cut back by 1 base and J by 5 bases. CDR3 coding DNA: TGTGCCAGTAGTATAGGGGACAGGGCTGACAATGAGCAGTTCTTC. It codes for CASSIGDRADNEQFF.

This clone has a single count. The CDR3 sequence is CASTRLAGGSNEQFF. The CDR3 nucleotides read TGTGCCAGCACCCGACTAGCGGGAGGGTCCAATGAGCAGTTCTTC. The chain couples TRBV2 to TRBJ2-1; 14 nucleotides agree with TRBD2. The CDR3 length is 15 residues. The V gene's germline CDR1 is SNHLY and CDR2 FYNNEI. The trim removed 7 bases at V and 6 bases at J, leaving 5 bases unmatched.

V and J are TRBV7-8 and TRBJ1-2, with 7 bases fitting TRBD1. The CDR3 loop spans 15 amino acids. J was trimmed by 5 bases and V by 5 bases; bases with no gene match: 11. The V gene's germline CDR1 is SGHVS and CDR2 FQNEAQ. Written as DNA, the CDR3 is TGTGCCAGCAGCGCAACCGGGACAGCCGTGTATGGCTACACCTTC. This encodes CASSATGTAVYGYTF.

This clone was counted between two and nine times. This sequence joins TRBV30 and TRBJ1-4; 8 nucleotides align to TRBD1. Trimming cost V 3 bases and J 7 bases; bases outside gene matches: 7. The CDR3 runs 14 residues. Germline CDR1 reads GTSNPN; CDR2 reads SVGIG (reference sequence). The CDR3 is CAWRDQGAREKLFF. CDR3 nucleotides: TGTGCCTGGAGGGATCAGGGGGCGCGTGAAAAACTGTTTTTT.

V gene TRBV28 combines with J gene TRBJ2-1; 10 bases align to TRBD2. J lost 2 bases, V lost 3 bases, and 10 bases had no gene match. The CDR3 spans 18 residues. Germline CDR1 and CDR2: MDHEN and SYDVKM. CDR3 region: CASSFNSLAGGAYNEQFF. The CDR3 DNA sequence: TGTGCCAGCAGTTTCAATTCCTTAGCGGGGGGTGCCTACAATGAGCAGTTCTTC.

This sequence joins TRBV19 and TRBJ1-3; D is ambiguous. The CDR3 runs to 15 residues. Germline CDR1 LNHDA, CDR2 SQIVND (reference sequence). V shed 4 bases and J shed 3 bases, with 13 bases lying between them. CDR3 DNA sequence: TGTGCCAGTAGTAGAATTCTACAGAGTGGAAACACCATATATTTT. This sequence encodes CASSRILQSGNTIYF. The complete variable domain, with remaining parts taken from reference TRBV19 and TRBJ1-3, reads DGGITQSPKYLFRKEGQNVTLSCEQNLNHDAMYWYRQDPGQGLRLIYYSQIVNDFQKGDIAEGYSVSREKKESFPLTVTSAQKNPTAFYLCASSRILQSGNTIYFGEGSWLTVV.

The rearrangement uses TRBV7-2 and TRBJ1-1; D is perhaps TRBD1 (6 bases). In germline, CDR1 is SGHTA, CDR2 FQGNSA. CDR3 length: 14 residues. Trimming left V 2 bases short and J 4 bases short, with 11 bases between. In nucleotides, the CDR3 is TGTGCCAGCAGCTTAAACAGGGCTCCCACTGAAGCTTTCTTT. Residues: CASSLNRAPTEAFF.

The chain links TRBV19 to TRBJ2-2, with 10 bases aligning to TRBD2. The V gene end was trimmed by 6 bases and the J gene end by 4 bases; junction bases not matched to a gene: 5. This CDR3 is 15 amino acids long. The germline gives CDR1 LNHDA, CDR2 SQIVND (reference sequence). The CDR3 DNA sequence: TGTGCCAGTAGGAGGAGCGGGAGGGCCACCGGGGAGCTGTTTTTT. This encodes CASRRSGRATGELFF.